One sample yielded the 23 T cell receptor beta chains listed below, sequenced in a study of blood T cell repertoires in COVID-19. Sequencing was performed with immunoSEQ multiplex PCR; in TCRdb, only in-frame clones are kept and a portion is missing. The table shows 250,000 to 350,000 clones, with around 85% occurring only once. What was sequenced was peripheral blood. Receptor source: a human donor with COVID-19, enrolled during active disease. The donor label of this sample is uncertain.

The chain carries TRBV6-5 and TRBJ2-4; D is unclear. Between the trimmed V and J ends, which lost 5 bases and 8 bases, there was a span of 7 bases. This CDR3 contains 11 residues. Germline loops: CDR1 MNHEY, CDR2 SVGAGI. The DNA of the CDR3 is TGTGCCAGCAGTCCCAGTCACATTCAGTACTTC. It codes for CASSPSHIQYF.

The rearrangement uses TRBV10-1 and TRBJ2-5, with D perhaps matching TRBD2 (6 bases). Germline-derived CDR1 and CDR2 are WNHNN and SYGVQD (reference sequence). Trimming cost V 4 bases and J 3 bases, with 18 bases left between them. The CDR3 contains 16 residues. The CDR3 DNA reads TGCGCCAGCAGTGCAGTAAAGGGACTGGGGGAAGAGACCCAGTACTTC. It is translated as CASSAVKGLGEETQYF.

The chain has TRBV3-1 (or the pseudogene TRBV3-2) and TRBJ2-1; 14 nucleotides line up with TRBD2. This CDR3 region has 21 residues. In germline, CDR1 is LGHDT, CDR2 YNNKEL (reference sequence). V lost 5 bases, J lost 9 bases, and 24 bases stayed unmatched. Here the CDR3 reads CASSAARYGTSGGGRVGEQFF. CDR3 nucleotides: TGTGCCAGCAGCGCGGCGAGATATGGGACTAGCGGGGGAGGGAGGGTCGGTGAGCAGTTCTTC.

With respect to this clone: This CDR3 is also generated by other DNA sequences in the sample. V and J are TRBV30 and TRBJ1-1; possible D gene TRBD1, 5 bases. This CDR3 has 14 residues. Germline-derived CDR1 and CDR2 are GTSNPN and SVGIG (reference sequence). V was pared by 0 bases and J by 5 bases, with 13 bases between. The CDR3 region has the DNA TGTGCCTGGAGTGTAGGGCAGGGAACAACTGAAGCTTTCTTT. Encoded protein: CAWSVGQGTTEAFF.

V gene TRBV9 combines with J gene TRBJ1-6; 7 nucleotides line up with TRBD1. J gave up 9 bases and V 3 bases, and 6 bases lay outside the gene matches. The CDR3 totals 14 residues. CDR1 is SGDLS, CDR2 YYNGEE, per germline. CDR3 residues: CASSADRALSPLHF. The DNA of the CDR3 is TGTGCCAGCAGCGCCGACAGGGCTCTTTCACCCCTCCACTTT. Looking up the rest from reference TRBV9 and TRBJ1-6 gives the full variable domain: DSGVTQTPKHLITATGQRVTLRCSPRSGDLSVYWYQQSLDQGLQFLIQYYNGEERAKGNILERFSAQQFPDLHSELNLSSLELGDSALYFCASSADRALSPLHFGNGTRLTVT.

This rearrangement joins TRBV30 to TRBJ2-1; weak D call: TRBD1 (5 bases). This CDR3 region has 18 residues. V shed 0 bases and J shed 5 bases, with 23 bases lying between them. The germline V gene has CDR1 GTSNPN and CDR2 SVGIG (reference sequence). This CDR3 is CAWSVTTAIPLPDNEQFF. The CDR3 bases are TGTGCCTGGAGTGTCACGACAGCAATCCCCTTACCCGACAATGAGCAGTTCTTC.

This clone was counted a few times. This chain connects TRBV9 to TRBJ2-3; 9 bases map to TRBD2. The CDR3 length is 17 residues. Germline V lookup: CDR1 SGDLS, CDR2 YYNGEE. V lost 0 bases and J lost 6; bases outside the gene matches: 11. The CDR3 spells CASSVGVSGRGKDTQYF. The CDR3 DNA reads TGTGCCAGCAGCGTAGGGGTTAGCGGGAGAGGAAAGGATACGCAGTATTTT.

In DNA, the CDR3 is TGTGCCAGCAGTCCCCGGACAGGGGTCAGTGGCTACACCTTC. It yields the protein CASSPRTGVSGYTF. The V and J genes are TRBV28 and TRBJ1-2, with TRBD1 matching 9 bases. The ends lost 5 bases at V and 7 bases at J; junction bases unmatched: 8. CDR1 and CDR2 from the germline V gene are MDHEN and SYDVKM. The CDR3 runs to 14 residues.

The chain joins TRBV6-1 to TRBJ2-7; possible D gene TRBD1, 6 bases. CDR1 MNHNS and CDR2 SASEGT come from the germline V gene. This CDR3 spans 16 amino acids. Between the trimmed V and J ends, which lost 1 base and 4 bases, there was a span of 17 bases. The CDR3 here is CASSEGLSGHLYEQYF. The DNA for the CDR3 is TGTGCCAGCAGTGAAGGGCTCTCGGGACACCTTTACGAGCAGTACTTC.

The chain joins TRBV28 to TRBJ1-1, with a possible D match to TRBD1 (6 bases). V lost 6 bases to trimming and J lost 1 base, with 12 bases between them. The CDR3 runs 14 residues. The germline V gene has CDR1 MDHEN and CDR2 SYDVKM. The CDR3 DNA reads TGTGCCAGCAGCAAACACAGGGAGAACACTGAAGCTTTCTTT. Translated: CASSKHRENTEAFF.

This clone appeared once. J is TRBJ2-1 and V is TRBV27; TRBD1 agrees at 12 bases. The germline V gene encodes CDR1 MNHEY and CDR2 SMNVEV (reference sequence). CDR3 length: 16 residues. V lost 3 bases to trimming and J lost 7 bases; unmatched junction nucleotides: 7. The CDR3 bases are TGTGCCAGCAGTTTGGCCGGGACAGGGGGCTGGAATGAGCAGTTCTTC. This codes for CASSLAGTGGWNEQFF.

In regard to this clone: The identical CDR3 is also encoded by other nucleotide sequences in the sample. The V call is TRBV5-1, the J call TRBJ1-1, with TRBD1 matching 10 bases. CDR3 size: 14 residues. V lost 2 bases, J lost 4 bases, and 2 bases stayed unmatched. Germline CDR1 SGHRS, CDR2 YFSETQ. This CDR3 is CASSFGQGGTEAFF. The CDR3 DNA follows: TGCGCCAGCAGCTTTGGACAGGGGGGCACTGAAGCTTTCTTT.

The chain is built from TRBV6-2 or TRBV6-3 and TRBJ1-5; 7 bases map to TRBD1. Germline V gene data show CDR1 as MNHEY and CDR2 as SVGEGT. The CDR3 extends over 17 amino acids. V lost 6 bases to trimming and J lost 4 bases; unmatched junction nucleotides: 15. This CDR3 is CASSRPGQLVLNQPQHF. CDR3 in DNA: TGTGCCAGCAGCAGGCCGGGACAGTTGGTCCTTAATCAGCCCCAGCATTTT.

This clone has a handful of counts. The chain couples TRBV29-1 to TRBJ2-7, with D possibly TRBD2 on 6 matching bases. Looked up from germline, CDR1 is SQVTM and CDR2 is ANQGSEA. This CDR3 has 13 residues. Trimming removed 6 bases at V and 1 base at J, with 13 bases between. Here the CDR3 reads CSVVADISYEQYF. The CDR3 region has the DNA TGCAGCGTCGTAGCGGATATTTCCTACGAGCAGTACTTC.

The chain couples TRBV15 to TRBJ2-7, with TRBD1 as a possible D gene (6 bases). Germline V gene data show CDR1 as LNHNV and CDR2 as YYDKDF (reference sequence). The CDR3 consists of 13 residues. The V end lost 0 bases, the J end lost 5 bases, and 8 bases lay between the germline ends. Here the CDR3 reads CATSRDPGDEQYF. The CDR3 region has the DNA TGTGCCACCAGCAGAGACCCAGGGGACGAGCAGTACTTC.

The chain recombines TRBV5-1 with TRBJ2-7; TRBD2 is a possible D gene (6 bases). The CDR3 is made up of 14 amino acids. With 6 bases removed from V and 2 bases from J, the gap between germline ends came to 15 bases. Germline values: CDR1 SGHRS, CDR2 YFSETQ. CDR3 residues: CASTERVGTYEQYF. The CDR3 DNA reads as TGCGCCAGCACGGAGCGGGTAGGCACCTACGAGCAGTACTTC.

V gene TRBV28 combines with J gene TRBJ1-2, with 8 bases lining up with TRBD1. The CDR3 consists of 15 residues. The V gene's germline CDR1 is MDHEN and CDR2 SYDVKM. The V segment lost 5 bases and the J segment 0 bases; nucleotides outside the gene matches: 5. CDR3 DNA sequence: TGTGCCAGCAGTCGGACAGGGTCGACTAACTATGGCTACACCTTC. Protein: CASSRTGSTNYGYTF.

The chain uses TRBV2 and TRBJ1-1, with unresolved D. The germline gives CDR1 SNHLY, CDR2 FYNNEI. This CDR3 is 13 amino acids long. V was shortened by 3 bases and J by 3 bases, with 8 bases between the two germline ends. The CDR3 DNA follows: TGTGCCAGCAGTGATGAGCGGGACACTGAAGCTTTCTTT. Translation: CASSDERDTEAFF.

V and J are TRBV19 and TRBJ1-6; D might be TRBD1 (5 bases). Germline-derived CDR1 and CDR2 are LNHDA and SQIVND (reference sequence). The V and J ends lost 5 bases and 10 bases respectively, with 21 bases between them. The CDR3 length is 16 residues. CDR3 residues: CASSYTGVGVGSPLHF. The CDR3 DNA reads as TGTGCCAGTAGTTATACAGGTGTCGGCGTTGGATCACCCCTCCACTTT. Looking up the rest from reference TRBV19 and TRBJ1-6 gives the full variable domain: DGGITQSPKYLFRKEGQNVTLSCEQNLNHDAMYWYRQDPGQGLRLIYYSQIVNDFQKGDIAEGYSVSREKKESFPLTVTSAQKNPTAFYLCASSYTGVGVGSPLHFGNGTRLTVT.

The V and J genes are TRBV12-3 or TRBV12-4 and TRBJ2-1; 7 positions match TRBD2. The CDR3 spans 13 residues. After removal of 5 bases from V and 9 bases from J, the junction contained 7 bases not matched to a gene. The CDR3 nucleotides are TGTGCCAGCAGTAGCGGGGTGGAGAGTGAGCAGTTCTTC. This sequence encodes CASSSGVESEQFF.

V gene TRBV5-5 combines with J gene TRBJ1-1, with TRBD1 as a possible D gene (5 bases). The CDR3 is 15 residues long. Trimming took off 3 bases at V and 3 bases at J, with 15 bases between the two ends. CDR1 and CDR2 from the germline V gene are SGHKS and YYEKEE (reference sequence). Here the CDR3 reads CASSWGEGLDTEAFF. For the CDR3, the DNA is TGTGCCAGCAGCTGGGGGGAGGGGCTTGACACTGAAGCTTTCTTT.

The chain recombines TRBV11-3 with TRBJ2-7, with TRBD2 matching over 8 bases. V was clipped by 1 base and J by 6 bases; unmatched bases: 5. Germline V gene sequence: CDR1 SGHNT, CDR2 YENEEA. The CDR3 is 14 amino acids. CDR3 in amino acids: CASSLGTSSREQYF. As DNA, the CDR3 is TGTGCCAGCAGCTTAGGGACTAGCAGTCGCGAGCAGTACTTC.

The V call is TRBV15, the J call TRBJ2-7; 8 nucleotides line up with TRBD2. The germline V gene encodes CDR1 LNHNV and CDR2 YYDKDF (reference sequence). With 3 bases clipped from V and 2 bases from J, the junction kept 6 bases outside the gene matches. This CDR3 contains 15 residues. DNA for the CDR3: TGTGCCACCAGCAGCCGAAGCGGGAGCGCCTACGAGCAGTACTTC. This encodes CATSSRSGSAYEQYF.